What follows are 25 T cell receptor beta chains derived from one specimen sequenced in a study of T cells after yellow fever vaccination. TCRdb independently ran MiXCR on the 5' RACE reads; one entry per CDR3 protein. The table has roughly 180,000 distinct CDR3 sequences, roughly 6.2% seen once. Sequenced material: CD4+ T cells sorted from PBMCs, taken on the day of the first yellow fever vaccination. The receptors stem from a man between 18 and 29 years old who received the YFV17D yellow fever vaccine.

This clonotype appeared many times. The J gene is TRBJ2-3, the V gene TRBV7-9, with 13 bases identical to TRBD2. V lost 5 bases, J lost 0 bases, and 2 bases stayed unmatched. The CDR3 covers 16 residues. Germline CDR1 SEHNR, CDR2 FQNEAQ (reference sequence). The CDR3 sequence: CASSKGLAGSTDTQYF. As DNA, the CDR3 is TGTGCCAGCAGCAAGGGACTAGCGGGGAGCACAGATACGCAGTATTTT.

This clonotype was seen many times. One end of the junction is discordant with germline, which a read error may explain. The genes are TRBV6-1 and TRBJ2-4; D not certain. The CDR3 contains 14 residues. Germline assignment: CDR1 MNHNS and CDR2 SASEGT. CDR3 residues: CASREAGSGDIQYF. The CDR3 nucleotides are TGTGCCAGCAGGGAAGCAGGATCAGGAGACATTCAGTACTTC.

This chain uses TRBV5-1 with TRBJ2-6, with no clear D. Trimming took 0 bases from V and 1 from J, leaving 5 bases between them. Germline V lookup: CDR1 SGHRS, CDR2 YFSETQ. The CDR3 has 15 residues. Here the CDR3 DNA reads TGCGCCAGCAGCTTGGTGCAGTCTGGGGCCAACGTCCTGACTTTC. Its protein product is CASSLVQSGANVLTF.

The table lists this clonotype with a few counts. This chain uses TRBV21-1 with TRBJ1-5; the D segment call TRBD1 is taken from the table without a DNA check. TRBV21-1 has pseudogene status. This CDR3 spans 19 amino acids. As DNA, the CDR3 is TGTGCCAGCAGCCAAAGTGAGGGACAGGGTTACCTTAGCAATCAGCCCCAGCATTTT. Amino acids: CASSQSEGQGYLSNQPQHF.

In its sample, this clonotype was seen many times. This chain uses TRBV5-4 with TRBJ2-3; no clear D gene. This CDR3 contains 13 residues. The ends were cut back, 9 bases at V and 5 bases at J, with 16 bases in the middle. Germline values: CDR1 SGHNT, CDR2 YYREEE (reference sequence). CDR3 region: CANSDGAKDTQYF. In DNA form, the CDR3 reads TGTGCCAACTCGGACGGAGCCAAAGATACGCAGTATTTT.

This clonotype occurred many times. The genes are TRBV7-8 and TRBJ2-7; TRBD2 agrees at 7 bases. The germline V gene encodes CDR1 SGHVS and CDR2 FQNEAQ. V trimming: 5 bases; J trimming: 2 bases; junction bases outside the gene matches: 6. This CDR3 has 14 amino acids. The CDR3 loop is CASSHSGGTYEQYF. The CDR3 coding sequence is TGTGCCAGCAGCCATTCGGGGGGTACCTACGAGCAGTACTTC.

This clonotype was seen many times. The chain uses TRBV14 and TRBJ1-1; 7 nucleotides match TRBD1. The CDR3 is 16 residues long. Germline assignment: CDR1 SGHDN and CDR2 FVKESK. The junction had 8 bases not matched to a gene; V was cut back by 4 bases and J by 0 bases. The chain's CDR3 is CASSPWTGTMNTEAFF. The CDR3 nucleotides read TGTGCCAGCAGCCCTTGGACAGGTACGATGAACACTGAAGCTTTCTTT.

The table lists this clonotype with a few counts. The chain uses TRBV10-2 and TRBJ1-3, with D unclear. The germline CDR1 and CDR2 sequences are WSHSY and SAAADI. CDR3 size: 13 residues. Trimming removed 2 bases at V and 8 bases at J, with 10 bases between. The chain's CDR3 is CASSEVAGHTIYF. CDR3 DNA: TGCGCCAGCAGTGAGGTGGCAGGACACACCATATATTTT.

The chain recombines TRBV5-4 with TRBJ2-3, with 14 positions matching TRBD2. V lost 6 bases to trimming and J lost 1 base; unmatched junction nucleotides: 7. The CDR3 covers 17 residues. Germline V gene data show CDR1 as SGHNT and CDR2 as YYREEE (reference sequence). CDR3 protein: CASTIPTSGGGTDTQYF. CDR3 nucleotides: TGTGCCAGCACCATCCCGACTAGCGGGGGGGGCACAGATACGCAGTATTTT.

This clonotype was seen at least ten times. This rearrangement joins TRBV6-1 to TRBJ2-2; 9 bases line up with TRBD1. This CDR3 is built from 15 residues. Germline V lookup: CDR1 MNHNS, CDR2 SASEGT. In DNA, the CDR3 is TGTGGGGGGACAGGGCTAGGCGTGAACACCGGGGAGCTGTTTTTT. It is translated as CGGTGLGVNTGELFF.

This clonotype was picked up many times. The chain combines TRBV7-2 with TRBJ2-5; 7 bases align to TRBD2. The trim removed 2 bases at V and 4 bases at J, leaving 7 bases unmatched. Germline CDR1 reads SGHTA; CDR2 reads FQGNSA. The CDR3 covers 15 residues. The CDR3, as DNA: TGTGCCAGCAGCTTATATGCCCAGCGGGGAGAGACCCAGTACTTC. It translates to CASSLYAQRGETQYF.

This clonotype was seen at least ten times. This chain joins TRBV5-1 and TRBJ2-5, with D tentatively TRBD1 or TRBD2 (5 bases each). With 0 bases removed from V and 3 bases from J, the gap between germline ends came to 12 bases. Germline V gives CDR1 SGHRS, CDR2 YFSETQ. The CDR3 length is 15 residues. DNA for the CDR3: TGCGCCAGCAGCTTGGCCAGAGGGGCGGAAGAGACCCAGTACTTC. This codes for CASSLARGAEETQYF.

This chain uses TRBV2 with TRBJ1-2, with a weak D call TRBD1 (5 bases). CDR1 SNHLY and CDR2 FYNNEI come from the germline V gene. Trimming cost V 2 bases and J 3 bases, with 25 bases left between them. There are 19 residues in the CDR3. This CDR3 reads CASSEPVQGRRLSDYGYTF. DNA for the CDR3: TGTGCCAGCAGTGAACCCGTGCAGGGTCGTCGTTTATCTGACTATGGCTACACCTTC.

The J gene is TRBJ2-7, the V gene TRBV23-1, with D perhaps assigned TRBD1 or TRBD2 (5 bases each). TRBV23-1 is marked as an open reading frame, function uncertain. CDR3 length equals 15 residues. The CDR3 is CASCQRRDPNYEQYV. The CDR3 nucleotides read TGTGCCAGCTGTCAACGAAGGGACCCCAACTACGAGCAGTACGTC.

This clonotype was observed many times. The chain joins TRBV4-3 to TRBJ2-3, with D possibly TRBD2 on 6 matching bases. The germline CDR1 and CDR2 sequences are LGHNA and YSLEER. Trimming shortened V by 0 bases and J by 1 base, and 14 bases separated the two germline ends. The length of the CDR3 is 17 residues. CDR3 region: CASSQDLPGGGTDTQYF. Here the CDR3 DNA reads TGCGCCAGCAGCCAAGACTTACCTGGAGGGGGCACAGATACGCAGTATTTT.

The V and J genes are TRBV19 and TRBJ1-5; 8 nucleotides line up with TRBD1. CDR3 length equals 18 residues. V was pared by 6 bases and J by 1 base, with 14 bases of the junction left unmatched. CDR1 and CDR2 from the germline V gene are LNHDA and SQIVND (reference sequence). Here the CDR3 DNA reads TGTGCCAGTAGGCCTGACAGGGGACCCGGCAGGAGCAATCAGCCCCAGCATTTT. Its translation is CASRPDRGPGRSNQPQHF.

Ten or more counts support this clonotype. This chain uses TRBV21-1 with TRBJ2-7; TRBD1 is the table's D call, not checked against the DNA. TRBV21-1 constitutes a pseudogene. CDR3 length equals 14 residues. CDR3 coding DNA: TGTGCCAGCAGCAAAGAGGCCGGGGGGTGCGGGCAGTACTTC. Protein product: CASSKEAGGCGQYF.

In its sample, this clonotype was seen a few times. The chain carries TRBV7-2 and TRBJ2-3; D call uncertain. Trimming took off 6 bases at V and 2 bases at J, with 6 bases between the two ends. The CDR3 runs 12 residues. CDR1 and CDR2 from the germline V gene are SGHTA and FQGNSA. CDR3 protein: CASRYITDTQYF. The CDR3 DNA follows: TGTGCCAGCAGATATATCACAGATACGCAGTATTTT. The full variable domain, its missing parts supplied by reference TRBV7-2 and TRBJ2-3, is GAGVSQSPSNKVTEKGKDVELRCDPISGHTALYWYRQSLGQGLEFLIYFQGNSAPDKSGLPSDRFSAERTGGSVSTLTIQRTQQEDSAVYLCASRYITDTQYFGPGTRLTVL.

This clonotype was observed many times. The CDR3 coding sequence is TGTGCCAGCAGCTTGGATTCTGCGTTCGGTGAAAAACTGTTTTTT. Protein sequence: CASSLDSAFGEKLFF. The rearrangement joins TRBV7-2 to TRBJ1-4; D is undetermined. V was pared by 3 bases and J by 7 bases, with 15 bases between. Germline V CDR1 and CDR2: SGHTA, FQGNSA. The CDR3 is 15 residues long. Full variable domain (missing parts from reference TRBV7-2 and TRBJ1-4): GAGVSQSPSNKVTEKGKDVELRCDPISGHTALYWYRQSLGQGLEFLIYFQGNSAPDKSGLPSDRFSAERTGGSVSTLTIQRTQQEDSAVYLCASSLDSAFGEKLFFGSGTQLSVL.

Here the CDR3 reads CASTHPGGDYEQYF. CDR3 bases: TGTGCCAGCACCCACCCCGGGGGGGACTACGAGCAGTACTTC. This chain uses TRBV6-2 or TRBV6-3 with TRBJ2-7; 8 bases map to TRBD2. Looked up from germline, CDR1 is MNHEY and CDR2 is SVGEGT. The CDR3 runs 14 residues. V gave up 7 bases and J gave up 3 bases; unmatched junction bases: 8.

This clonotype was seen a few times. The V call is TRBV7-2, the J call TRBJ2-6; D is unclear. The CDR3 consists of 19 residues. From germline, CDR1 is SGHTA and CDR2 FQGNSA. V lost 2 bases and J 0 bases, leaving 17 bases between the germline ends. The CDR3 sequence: CASSLTTSILNSGANVLTF. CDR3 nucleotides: TGTGCCAGCAGCTTAACGACATCGATATTGAACTCTGGGGCCAACGTCCTGACTTTC.

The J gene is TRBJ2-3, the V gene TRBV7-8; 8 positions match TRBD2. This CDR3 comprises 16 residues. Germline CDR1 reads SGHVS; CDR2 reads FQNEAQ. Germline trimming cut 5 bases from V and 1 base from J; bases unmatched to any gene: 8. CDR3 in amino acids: CASSPAGSGGTDTQYF. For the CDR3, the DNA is TGTGCCAGCAGCCCGGCTGGTAGCGGGGGCACAGATACGCAGTATTTT.

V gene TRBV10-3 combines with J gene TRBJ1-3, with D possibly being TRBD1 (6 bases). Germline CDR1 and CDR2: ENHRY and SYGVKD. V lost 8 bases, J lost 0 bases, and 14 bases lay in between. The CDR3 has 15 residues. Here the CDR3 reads CAIGGGQSSGNTIYF. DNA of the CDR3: TGTGCCATCGGGGGGGGCCAGAGCTCTGGAAACACCATATATTTT.

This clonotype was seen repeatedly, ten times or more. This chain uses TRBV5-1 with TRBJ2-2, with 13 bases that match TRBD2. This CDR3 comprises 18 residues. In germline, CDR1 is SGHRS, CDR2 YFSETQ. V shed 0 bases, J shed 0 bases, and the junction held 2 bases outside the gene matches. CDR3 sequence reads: CASSLATSGGTNTGELFF. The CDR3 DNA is TGCGCCAGCAGCTTGGCGACTAGCGGGGGGACGAACACCGGGGAGCTGTTTTTT.

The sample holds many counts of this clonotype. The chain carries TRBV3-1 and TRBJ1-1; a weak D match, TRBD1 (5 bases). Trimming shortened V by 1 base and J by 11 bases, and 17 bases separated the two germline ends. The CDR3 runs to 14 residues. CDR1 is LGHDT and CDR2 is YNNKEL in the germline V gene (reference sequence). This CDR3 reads CASSQGGAEEEAFF. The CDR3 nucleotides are TGTGCCAGCAGCCAAGGTGGGGCGGAGGAGGAGGCTTTCTTT.